The T cell receptor beta chain described here comes from a study of blood T cell repertoires in COVID-19. Study details: Collection of acute and convalescent COVID-19 samples took place in the United States, Italy and Spain.

As processed by the authors: Estimates of nucleated cell counts were drawn from the amplification of reference gene primers. Clones were read by immunoSEQ multiplex PCR, and TCRdb kept only the in-frame ones, dropping some. The V and J calls and clone size come from that table; D and trimming were worked out from the DNA. The table shows roughly 46,000 clones, with about 89% occurring only once. Unmatched junction bases numbered 19, after V lost 7 bases and J lost 6 bases. CDR3 length equals 18 residues. The germline CDR1 and CDR2 sequences are MGHRA and YSYEKL. The chain combines TRBV4-1 with TRBJ2-2, with 8 bases that match TRBD2. The TCR originated in a human donor in a cohort sampled during active COVID-19. Material for sequencing was peripheral blood. CDR3 residues: CASNHVWSGGPWAGELFF. The CDR3, as DNA: TGCGCCAGCAACCATGTATGGTCGGGAGGGCCTTGGGCCGGGGAGCTGTTTTTT.